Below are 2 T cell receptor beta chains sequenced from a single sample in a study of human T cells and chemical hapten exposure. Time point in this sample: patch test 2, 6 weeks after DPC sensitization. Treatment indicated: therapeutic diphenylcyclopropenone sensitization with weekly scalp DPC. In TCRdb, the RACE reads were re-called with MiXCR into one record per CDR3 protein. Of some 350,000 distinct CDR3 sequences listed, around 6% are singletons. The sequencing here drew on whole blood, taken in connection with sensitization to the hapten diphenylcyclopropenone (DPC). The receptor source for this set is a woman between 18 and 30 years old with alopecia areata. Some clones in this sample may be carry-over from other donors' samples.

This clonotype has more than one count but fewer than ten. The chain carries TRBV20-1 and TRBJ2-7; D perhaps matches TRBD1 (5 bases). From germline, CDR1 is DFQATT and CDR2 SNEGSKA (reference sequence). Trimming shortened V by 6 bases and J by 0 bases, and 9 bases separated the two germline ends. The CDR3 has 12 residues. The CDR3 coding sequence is TGCAGTGCCCAGGGATTCTCCTACGAGCAGTACTTC. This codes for CSAQGFSYEQYF.

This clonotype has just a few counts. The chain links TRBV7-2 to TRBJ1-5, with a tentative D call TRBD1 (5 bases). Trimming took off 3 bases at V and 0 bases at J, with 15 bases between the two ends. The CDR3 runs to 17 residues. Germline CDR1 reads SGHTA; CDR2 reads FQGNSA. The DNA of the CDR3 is TGTGCCAGCAGCTTGTCCAGGGACGACAGTAGCAATCAGCCCCAGCATTTT. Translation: CASSLSRDDSSNQPQHF.